The present TCR beta chain was sequenced within a study of Ad26.COV2.S vaccination and SARS-CoV-2 variants. Broader study findings: The TCR breadth and depth analyses may have understated or missed part of the total T cell responses. People who got the vaccine had more spike-specific TCR breadth than people who got placebo.

Sequenced by immunoSEQ multiplex PCR; TCRdb stores in-frame clones only, minus some. The sample includes some 350,000 clones, about 90% of them seen just once. The CDR3 spans 15 residues. The germline gives CDR1 LGHDT, CDR2 YNNKEL (reference sequence). Trimming took 6 bases from V and 0 from J, leaving 12 bases between them. Concerning this clone itself: Its target is unknown.

The TCR sequence derives from a human donor who had recovered from COVID-19. This specimen was peripheral blood, taken after recovery from COVID-19. V usage is TRBV3-1 (or the pseudogene TRBV3-2) and J usage is TRBJ2-1; D not certain. In DNA, the CDR3 is TGTGCCAGCAGTATAGAAATGAGCTCCTACAATGAGCAGTTCTTC. Protein: CASSIEMSSYNEQFF.